This T cell receptor beta chain was found in a study of cytomegalovirus exposure and HLA in healthy donors. Study-wide points: A subsequent analysis found that TCR clusters from the first cohort also tended to co-occur in the roughly 120 validation repertoires, with about 95% of cluster scores above 0. Among TCR beta chains, those listed as cytomegalovirus-associated numbered around 180.

As to this clone: Its specificity is not known.

Data came from immunoSEQ multiplex PCR; TCRdb stores just in-frame clones and leaves some out. The sample holds about 200,000 clones; 81% are singletons and the top ten take about 1.2%. The sample comprised PBMCs. The source is a woman aged 25 to 39 in good health and CMV-seronegative.

The CDR3 here is CAISVGTDHSNQPQHF. In nucleotides, the CDR3 is TGTGCCATCAGTGTTGGGACAGATCATAGCAATCAGCCCCAGCATTTT. The chain is built from TRBV10-3 and TRBJ1-5; TRBD1 aligns across 7 bases. The CDR3 runs 16 residues. The V segment lost 4 bases and the J segment 0 bases; nucleotides outside the gene matches: 6. Germline V gives CDR1 ENHRY, CDR2 SYGVKD.